This section outlines one T cell receptor (beta chain) sequence together with its context. This sample was included in a study of blood T cell repertoires in COVID-19. For the study at large: PBMCs, B-cell-depleted T cells, or T cells provided the cDNA or gDNA that made up the material.

In the original workflow: Reference gene primer amplification in the assay estimated nucleated cell counts. Generated by immunoSEQ multiplex PCR, the TCRdb table keeps only in-frame clones and is missing some. V, J and clone size derive from that table, while D and trimming were established from the DNA sequence. Here the sample spans 250,000 to 350,000 clones, under 85% being singletons. Followed longitudinally, the Seattle patients had been enrolled during active infection. Germline CDR1 reads MNHEY; CDR2 reads SMNVEV (reference sequence). V gave up 2 bases and J gave up 6 bases, with 17 bases separating them. This CDR3 is built from 15 residues.

V gene TRBV27 combines with J gene TRBJ2-7; D may be TRBD2 (6 bases). The TCR originated in a human donor with COVID-19, enrolled during active disease. The donor label of this sample is uncertain. Sequencing used peripheral blood. The CDR3, as DNA: TGTGCCAGCAGTTTAACGTGGACGGGAGTTTTCGAGCAGTACTTC. Its translation: CASSLTWTGVFEQYF.